A selection of T cell receptor beta chains follows, all from one sample in a study of blood T cell repertoires in COVID-19. TCRdb's copy holds only in-frame clones and misses some; the assay was immunoSEQ multiplex PCR. The table records 75,000 to 95,000 clones, approximately 90% of them present only once. Sequenced input: peripheral blood. The receptors originated from a woman older than 75 with acute or convalescent COVID-19. Both conserved end residues are part of each CDR3. The D gene is left open where the match is weak. For some rows the clone size is stated as once, few or many, or as a class when expanded; others skip it.

V gene	clone size	J gene	D gene	CDR3 protein	CDR3 DNA
TRBV2	few	TRBJ2-7	.	CARRGGLPSYEQYF	TGTGCCCGAAGGGGGGGGCTCCCGAGCTACGAGCAGTACTTC
TRBV4-1	.	TRBJ1-3	TRBD1	CASSHGTDSGNTIYF	TGCGCCAGCAGCCACGGGACAGACTCTGGAAACACCATATATTTT
TRBV28	.	TRBJ2-7	.	CASSPPGRGNEQYF	TGTGCCAGCAGTCCTCCGGGCAGGGGAAACGAGCAGTACTTC
TRBV7-9	few	TRBJ1-1	.	CASSLIEGTEAFF	TGTGCCAGCAGCTTAATCGAGGGCACTGAAGCTTTCTTT
TRBV5-3	.	TRBJ1-4	TRBD1	CARSLCRRDRAFQEKLFF	TGTGCCAGAAGCTTATGTAGGCGGGACAGGGCCTTCCAGGAAAAACTGTTTTTT
TRBV4-3	.	TRBJ2-2	.	CASSQDLTGTGELFF	TGCGCCAGCAGCCAAGATCTTACAGGGACCGGGGAGCTGTTTTTT
TRBV6-5	.	TRBJ1-6	.	CASPRPPDYNSPLHF	TGTGCCAGCCCCAGGCCACCCGATTATAATTCACCCCTCCACTTT
TRBV7-9	.	TRBJ2-7	TRBD1	CASSQDRGYEQYF	TGTGCCAGCAGCCAGGACAGGGGCTACGAGCAGTACTTC
TRBV29-1	.	TRBJ2-7	.	CSGRDNHYEQYF	TGCAGCGGCCGGGACAATCACTACGAGCAGTACTTC
TRBV25-1	.	TRBJ2-1	TRBD2	CASSDSGVAGGDNEQFF	TGTGCCAGCAGTGACTCCGGCGTAGCGGGAGGGGACAATGAGCAGTTCTTC
TRBV5-1	.	TRBJ1-6	TRBD1	CASSRGQGKNSPLHF	TGCGCCAGCAGCCGTGGACAGGGGAAGAATTCACCCCTCCACTTT
TRBV7-9	.	TRBJ1-1	.	CASSFNREGEAFF	TGTGCCAGCAGCTTCAACAGGGAGGGTGAAGCTTTCTTT
TRBV29-1	.	TRBJ2-7	TRBD1	CSVGQGSYEQYF	TGCAGCGTCGGACAGGGCTCCTACGAGCAGTACTTC
TRBV7-3	.	TRBJ2-2	TRBD1	CASSLTLGGGTGELFF	TGTGCCAGCAGCTTAACGCTAGGGGGCGGTACCGGGGAGCTGTTTTTT
TRBV28	.	TRBJ1-4	TRBD1	CASSFPGTDAEKLFF	TGTGCCAGCAGTTTCCCCGGGACAGATGCTGAAAAACTGTTTTTT
TRBV7-2	.	TRBJ2-7	.	CASSLMPGVRNEQYF	TGTGCCAGCAGCTTAATGCCGGGGGTGAGAAACGAGCAGTACTTC
TRBV7-6	.	TRBJ1-1	.	CASSLVHTNTEAFF	TGTGCCAGCAGCTTAGTACACACGAACACTGAAGCTTTCTTT
TRBV30	.	TRBJ1-5	.	CAWGTLTGQPQHF	TGTGCCTGGGGTACCCTAACTGGTCAGCCCCAGCATTTT